This TCR beta chain was found in a study of Graves' ophthalmopathy and Graves' hyperthyroidism. Pregnant or lactating patients and those with other autoimmune diseases or uncontrolled infections were excluded. The CDR3 has 17 amino acids. CDR1 and CDR2 (germline): MNHEY, SVGEGT. Trimming stripped 0 bases from V and 5 bases from J, with 20 bases between. On this clonotype: Its antigen is not known.

Overall study results and limits: Blood shared most expanded thyroid clonotypes above 0.001 frequency.

The study amplified TCR beta CDR3 regions using RNA transcripts. Second-round multiplex PCR came after first-round RT-PCR with HTBI primers. TCRdb re-derived calls from the multiplex PCR reads in MiXCR, one entry per CDR3 protein. The profile covers fewer than 650,000 distinct CDR3 sequences, with 20% to 25% appearing a single time and more than 5.5% taken by the ten largest. V gene TRBV6-2 or TRBV6-3 combines with J gene TRBJ2-7; perhaps D is TRBD1 or TRBD2 (5 bases each). This sequence originates from a woman under 30 with stable Graves' hyperthyroidism. Some clones in this sample may be carry-over from other donors' samples. Sequences were obtained from peripheral blood. CDR3 loop: CASSYSTSYTGGDEQYF. Here the CDR3 DNA reads TGTGCCAGCAGTTACTCGACGAGCTACACTGGGGGTGACGAGCAGTACTTC.